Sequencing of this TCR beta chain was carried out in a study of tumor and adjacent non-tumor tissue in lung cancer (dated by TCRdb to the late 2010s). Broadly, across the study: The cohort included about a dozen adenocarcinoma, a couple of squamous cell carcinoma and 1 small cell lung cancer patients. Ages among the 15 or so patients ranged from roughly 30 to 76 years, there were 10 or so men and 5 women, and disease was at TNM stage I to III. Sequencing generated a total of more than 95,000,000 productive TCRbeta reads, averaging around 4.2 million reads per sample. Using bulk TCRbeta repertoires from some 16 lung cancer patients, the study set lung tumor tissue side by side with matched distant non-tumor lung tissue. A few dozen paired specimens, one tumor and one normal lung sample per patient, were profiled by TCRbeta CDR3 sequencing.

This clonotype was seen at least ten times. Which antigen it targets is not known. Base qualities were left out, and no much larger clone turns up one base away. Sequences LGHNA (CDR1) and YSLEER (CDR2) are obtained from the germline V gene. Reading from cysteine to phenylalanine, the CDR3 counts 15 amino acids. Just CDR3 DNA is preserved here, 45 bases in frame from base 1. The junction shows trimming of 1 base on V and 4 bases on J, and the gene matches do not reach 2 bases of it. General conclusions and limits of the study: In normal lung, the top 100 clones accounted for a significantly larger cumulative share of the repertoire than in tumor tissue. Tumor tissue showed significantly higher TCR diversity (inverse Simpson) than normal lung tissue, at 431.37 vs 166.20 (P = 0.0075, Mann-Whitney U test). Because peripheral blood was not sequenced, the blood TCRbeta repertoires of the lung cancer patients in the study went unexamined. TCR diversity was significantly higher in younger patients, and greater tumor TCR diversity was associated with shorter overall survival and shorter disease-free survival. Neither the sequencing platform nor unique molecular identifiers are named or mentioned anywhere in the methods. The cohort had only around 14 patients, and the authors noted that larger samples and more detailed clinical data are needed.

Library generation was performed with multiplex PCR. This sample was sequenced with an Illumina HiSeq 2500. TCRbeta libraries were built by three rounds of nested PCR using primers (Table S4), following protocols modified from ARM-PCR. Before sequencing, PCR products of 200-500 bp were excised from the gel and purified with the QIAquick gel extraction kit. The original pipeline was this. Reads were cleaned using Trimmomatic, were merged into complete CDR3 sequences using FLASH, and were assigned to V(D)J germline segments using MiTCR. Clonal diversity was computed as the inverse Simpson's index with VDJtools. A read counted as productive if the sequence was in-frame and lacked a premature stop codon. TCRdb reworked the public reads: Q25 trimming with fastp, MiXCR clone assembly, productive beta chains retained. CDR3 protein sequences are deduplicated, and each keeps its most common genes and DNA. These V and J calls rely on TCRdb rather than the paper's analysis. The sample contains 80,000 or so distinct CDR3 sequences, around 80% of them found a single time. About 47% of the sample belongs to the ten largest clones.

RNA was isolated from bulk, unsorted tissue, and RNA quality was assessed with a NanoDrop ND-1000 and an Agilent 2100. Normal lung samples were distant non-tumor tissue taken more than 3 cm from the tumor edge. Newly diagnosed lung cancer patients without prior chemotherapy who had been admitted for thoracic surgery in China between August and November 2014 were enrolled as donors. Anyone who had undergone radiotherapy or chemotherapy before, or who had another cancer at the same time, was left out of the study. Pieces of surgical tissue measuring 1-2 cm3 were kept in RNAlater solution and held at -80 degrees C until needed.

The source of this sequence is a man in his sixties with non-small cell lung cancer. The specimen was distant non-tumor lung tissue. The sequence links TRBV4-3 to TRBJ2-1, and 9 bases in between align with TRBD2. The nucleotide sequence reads TGCGCCAGCAGCCAAGGTGCGGGAGGGTACAATGAGCAGTTCTTC. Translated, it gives CASSQGAGGYNEQFF.